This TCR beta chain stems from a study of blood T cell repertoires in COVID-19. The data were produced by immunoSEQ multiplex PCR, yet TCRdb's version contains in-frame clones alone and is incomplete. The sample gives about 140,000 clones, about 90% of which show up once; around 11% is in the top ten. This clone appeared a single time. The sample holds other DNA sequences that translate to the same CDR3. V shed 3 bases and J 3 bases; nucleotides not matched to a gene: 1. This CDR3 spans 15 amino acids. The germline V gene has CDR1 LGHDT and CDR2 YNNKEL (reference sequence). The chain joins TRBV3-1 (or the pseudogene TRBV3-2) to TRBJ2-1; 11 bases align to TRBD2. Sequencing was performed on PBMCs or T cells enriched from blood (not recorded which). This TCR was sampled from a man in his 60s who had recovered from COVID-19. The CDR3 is CASSQGLAVYNEQFF. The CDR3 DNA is TGTGCCAGCAGCCAGGGACTAGCGGTCTACAATGAGCAGTTCTTC.